This TCR beta chain was identified in a study of shared clonotypes between healthy human individuals. Study background: The plates for each donor numbered three CD4 naive, three CD4 memory, two CD8 naive and one CD8 memory.

V was trimmed by 10 bases and J by 2 bases, leaving 14 bases between them. The CDR3 length is 13 residues. The germline CDR1 and CDR2 sequences are MDHEN and SYDVKM. Several immunoSEQ plates held equal portions of the genomic DNA taken from each subset. TCRdb's table, derived via immunoSEQ multiplex PCR, lists solely in-frame clones and lacks some. This table holds millions of clones, more than 90% found once. V gene TRBV28 combines with J gene TRBJ1-2; possibly TRBD1 for D (6 bases). What was sequenced was naive CD4+ T cells sorted from blood. Subset given: CD45RA+ positively selected. The TCR sequence derives from a young man in good health. The CDR3 nucleotides read TGTGCCACGGAGACAGGCGGGAACTATGGCTACACCTTC. It specifies CATETGGNYGYTF.